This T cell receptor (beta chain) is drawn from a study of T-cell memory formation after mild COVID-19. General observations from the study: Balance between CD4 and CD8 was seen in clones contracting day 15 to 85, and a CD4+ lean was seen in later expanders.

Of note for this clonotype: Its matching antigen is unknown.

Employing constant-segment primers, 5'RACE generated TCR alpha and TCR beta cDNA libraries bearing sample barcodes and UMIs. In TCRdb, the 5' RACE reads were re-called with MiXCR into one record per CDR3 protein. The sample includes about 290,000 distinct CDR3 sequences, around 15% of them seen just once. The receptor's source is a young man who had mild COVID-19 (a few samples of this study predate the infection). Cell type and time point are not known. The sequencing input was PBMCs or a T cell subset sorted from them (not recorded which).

Written as DNA, the CDR3 is TGTGCCAGCAGCTTACGTCCGGGTGTAGCTAGCACAGATACGCAGTATTTT. Its translation: CASSLRPGVASTDTQYF. This chain joins TRBV7-2 and TRBJ2-3; D unresolved. Per the germline V gene, CDR1 is SGHTA and CDR2 is FQGNSA. The V and J ends lost 2 bases and 0 bases respectively, with 15 bases between them. The length of the CDR3 is 17 residues.